This T cell receptor (beta chain) was identified during a study of T cell responses to AZD1222 COVID-19 vaccine. Study results and caveats: Every sample of the repertoires postdated the peak T cell response. At study baseline, merely roughly 6 AZD1222 recipients were seropositive.

Comments on this clone: Its antigen remains unknown.

This CDR3 region has 13 residues. Trimming stripped 1 base from V and 6 bases from J, with 7 bases between. Germline CDR1 LNHDA, CDR2 SQIVND (reference sequence). The repertoire was sequenced with immunoSEQ multiplex PCR; TCRdb's copy has only in-frame clones and lacks some. The sample contains roughly 81,000 clones, around 85% of which appear only once. The chain recombines TRBV19 with TRBJ1-5, with no clear D. This TCR derives from an adult in good health. Sequencing used peripheral blood, obtained on day 0 of AZD1222 vaccination. In DNA form, the CDR3 reads TGTGCCAGTAGTATAGCACAGAGTCAGCCCCAGCATTTT. Translated: CASSIAQSQPQHF.